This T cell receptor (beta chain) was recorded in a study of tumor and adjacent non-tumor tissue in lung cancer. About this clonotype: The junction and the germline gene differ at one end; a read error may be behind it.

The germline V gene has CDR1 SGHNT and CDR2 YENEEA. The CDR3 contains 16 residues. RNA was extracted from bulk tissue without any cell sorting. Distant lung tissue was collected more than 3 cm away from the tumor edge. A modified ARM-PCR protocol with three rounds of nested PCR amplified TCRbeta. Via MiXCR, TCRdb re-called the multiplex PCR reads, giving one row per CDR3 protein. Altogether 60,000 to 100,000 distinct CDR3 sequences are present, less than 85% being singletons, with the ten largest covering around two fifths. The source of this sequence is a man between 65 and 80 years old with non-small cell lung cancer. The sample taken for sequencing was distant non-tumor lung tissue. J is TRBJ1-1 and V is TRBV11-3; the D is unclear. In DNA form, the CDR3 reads TGTGTCAGCAGCTTCCGGGTCATAACCCTGAACACTGAAACTTTCTTT. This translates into CVSSFRVITLNTETFF. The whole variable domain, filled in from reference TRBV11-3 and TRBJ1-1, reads EAGVVQSPRYKIIEKKQPVAFWCNPISGHNTLYWYLQNLGQGPELLIRYENEEAVDDSQLPKDRFSAERLKGVDSTLKIQPAELGDSAVYLCVSSFRVITLNTETFFGQGTRLTVV.